The 13 T cell receptor beta chains below all came from one sample that was sequenced in a study of pediatric ulcerative colitis. The table came from immunoSEQ multiplex PCR; TCRdb's copy has only in-frame clones and leaves some out. The data contain about 35,000 clones, about 81% of them singletons. During colonoscopy, one to two rectal pinch biopsies were collected. Specimen: gut tissue. Receptors originate from a boy younger than 18 with mild ulcerative colitis.

This clone was observed a handful of times. The gene calls are TRBV18 and TRBJ1-4, with TRBD1 as a possible D gene (5 bases). V was cut by 2 bases and J by 5 bases, with 15 bases left in between. CDR1 and CDR2 from the germline V gene are KGHSH and LQKENI. There are 16 residues in the CDR3. The CDR3 bases are TGTGCCAGCTCACCATGGGGCGGAGGGCGAAATGAAAAACTGTTTTTT. Amino acids: CASSPWGGGRNEKLFF.

The chain has TRBV5-1 and TRBJ2-5; D is ambiguous. V dropped 7 bases and J dropped 3 bases, with 7 bases sitting between them. CDR3 length: 11 amino acids. Germline V lookup: CDR1 SGHRS, CDR2 YFSETQ. CDR3 in amino acids: CASRLEETQYF. CDR3 DNA sequence: TGCGCCAGCCGGCTGGAAGAGACCCAGTACTTC. The whole variable domain, remainder taken from reference TRBV5-1 and TRBJ2-5, is KAGVTQTPRYLIKTRGQQVTLSCSPISGHRSVSWYQQTPGQGLQFLFEYFSETQRNKGNFPGRFSGRQFSNSRSEMNVSTLELGDSALYLCASRLEETQYFGPGTRLLVL.

This clone showed up just once. The chain has TRBV15 and TRBJ2-1, with 7 positions matching TRBD2. Germline CDR1 reads LNHNV; CDR2 reads YYDKDF (reference sequence). Unmatched junction bases numbered 5, after V lost 1 base and J lost 5 bases. This CDR3 comprises 15 residues. CDR3 coding DNA: TGTGCCACCAGCAGAGGGGAGGGGAGGGACAATGAGCAGTTCTTC. This translates into CATSRGEGRDNEQFF. Using reference TRBV15 and TRBJ2-1 for the parts outside the CDR3, the full variable domain is DAMVIQNPRYQVTQFGKPVTLSCSQTLNHNVMYWYQQKSSQAPKLLFHYYDKDFNNEADTPDNFQSRRPNTSFCFLDIRSPGLGDTAMYLCATSRGEGRDNEQFFGPGTRLTVL.

This clone was detected once. The rearrangement links TRBV19 to TRBJ1-2, with D perhaps matching TRBD1 (5 bases). V was cut by 2 bases and J by 8 bases, with 21 bases left in between. The CDR3 length is 16 residues. The germline V gene has CDR1 LNHDA and CDR2 SQIVND (reference sequence). This chain's CDR3 is CASSIRGFPLVGGYTF. Here the CDR3 DNA reads TGTGCCAGTAGTATACGGGGCTTCCCCCTGGTGGGCGGCTACACCTTC.

V is TRBV2 and J is TRBJ1-3; possibly TRBD1 for D (6 bases). CDR3 length equals 17 residues. The germline CDR1 and CDR2 sequences are SNHLY and FYNNEI. Between the trimmed V and J ends, which lost 7 bases and 0 bases, there was a span of 19 bases. CDR3: CASNAWGQGGSGNTIYF. The DNA of the CDR3 is TGTGCCAGCAATGCCTGGGGACAAGGCGGCTCTGGAAACACCATATATTTT. The full variable domain, completed using reference TRBV2 and TRBJ1-3, is EPEVTQTPSHQVTQMGQEVILRCVPISNHLYFYWYRQILGQKVEFLVSFYNNEISEKSEIFDDQFSVERPDGSNFTLKIRSTKLEDSAMYFCASNAWGQGGSGNTIYFGEGSWLTVV.

The rearrangement joins TRBV4-1 to TRBJ1-5; TRBD1 might be the D (5 bases). Germline CDR1 is MGHRA and CDR2 is YSYEKL. The CDR3 has 17 amino acids. The V and J ends lost 1 base and 2 bases respectively, with 15 bases between them. The CDR3 DNA follows: TGCGCCAGCAGCCAAGTGGCGGCAGGGTTTGGCAATCAGCCCCAGCATTTT. This gives the protein CASSQVAAGFGNQPQHF.

The chain combines TRBV4-1 with TRBJ2-2, with a weak D call TRBD2 (5 bases). CDR1 MGHRA and CDR2 YSYEKL come from the germline V gene. Trimming took off 8 bases at V and 6 bases at J, with 13 bases between the two ends. This CDR3 contains 13 residues. CDR3 region: CASYSRAAGELFF. CDR3 sequence (DNA): TGCGCCAGCTACTCGAGGGCAGCCGGGGAGCTGTTTTTT.

This clone was picked up a small number of times. V is TRBV2 and J is TRBJ1-6; D not certain. Trimming pared 6 bases from V and 8 bases from J, leaving 17 bases between. The germline gives CDR1 SNHLY, CDR2 FYNNEI. This CDR3 region has 15 residues. The DNA for the CDR3 is TGTGCCAGCAGGTTTAGCCGGGCGGATTATTCACCCCTCCACTTT. It specifies CASRFSRADYSPLHF.

The V and J genes are TRBV4-1 and TRBJ2-1; D not resolved. CDR3 length equals 14 residues. Trimming took off 3 bases at V and 9 bases at J, with 15 bases between the two ends. Germline CDR1 is MGHRA and CDR2 is YSYEKL. The CDR3 sequence: CASSQGPRGSEQFF. CDR3 nucleotide sequence: TGCGCCAGCAGCCAGGGCCCCCGAGGAAGTGAGCAGTTCTTC.

V is TRBV7-2 and J is TRBJ1-1; a weak D match, TRBD1 (5 bases). V was trimmed by 2 bases and J by 3 bases, leaving 7 bases between them. The germline V gene has CDR1 SGHTA and CDR2 FQGNSA. The CDR3 extends over 13 amino acids. Here the CDR3 DNA reads TGTGCCAGCAGCTTAAGCAGGGACACTGAAGCTTTCTTT. As protein: CASSLSRDTEAFF.

The gene calls are TRBV9 and TRBJ2-5; 15 bases fit TRBD2. V shed 0 bases, J shed 7 bases, and the junction held 7 bases outside the gene matches. This CDR3 spans 17 amino acids. The V gene's germline CDR1 is SGDLS and CDR2 YYNGEE. As DNA, the CDR3 is TGTGCCAGCAGCGTAGAGGGACTAGCGGGGGGTGGATCGACCCAGTACTTC. Protein: CASSVEGLAGGGSTQYF.

There are a few counts of this clone. The rearrangement uses TRBV9 and TRBJ1-1; 7 bases line up with TRBD1. This CDR3 comprises 14 residues. From germline, CDR1 is SGDLS and CDR2 YYNGEE. The V segment lost 3 bases and the J segment 6 bases; nucleotides outside the gene matches: 8. CDR3 in amino acids: CASSEHPQGAEAFF. As DNA, the CDR3 is TGTGCCAGCAGCGAGCACCCTCAGGGGGCTGAAGCTTTCTTT.

V gene TRBV7-2 combines with J gene TRBJ1-5; D call uncertain. Germline lookup yields CDR1 SGHTA and CDR2 FQGNSA. The CDR3 is made up of 15 amino acids. Trimming took 2 bases from V and 6 from J, leaving 14 bases between them. Here the CDR3 DNA reads TGTGCCAGCAGCTTAAGGCGCGGGATAGGTCAGCCCCAGCATTTT. This gives the protein CASSLRRGIGQPQHF. Looking up the rest from reference TRBV7-2 and TRBJ1-5 gives the full variable domain: GAGVSQSPSNKVTEKGKDVELRCDPISGHTALYWYRQSLGQGLEFLIYFQGNSAPDKSGLPSDRFSAERTGGSVSTLTIQRTQQEDSAVYLCASSLRRGIGQPQHFGDGTRLSIL.